Sequencing of this T cell receptor (beta chain) was carried out in a study of CD8+CD57+ T cells in acquired aplastic anemia. Study context: Average DNA yield from sorted CD4+ and CD8+ cells was around 3.2 ug. General study points: Patients and controls were not found to differ significantly in CD8+ Simpson's diversity. Twenty-nine shared CD8+ CDR3s appeared highly expressed within patients' immunodominant clones.

This clonotype was found once. The antigen is undetermined. The CDR3 has 13 amino acids. Germline-derived CDR1 and CDR2 are SNHLY and FYNNEI. The ends were cut back, 8 bases at V and 4 bases at J, with 14 bases in the middle. Profiling that covered TCR beta VDJ and CDR3 relied on genomic DNA as its template. TCRdb reanalysed the reads using MiXCR and keeps one entry per CDR3 protein. The sample lists hundreds of thousands of distinct CDR3 sequences, around a third occurring once. Individuals selected for sequencing had exhibited CD8+CD57+ cell expansion on flow cytometry. Among the patients, none had received any therapy at the time of blood sampling.

This clonotype was sampled from a human donor with aplastic anemia. The chain links TRBV2 to TRBJ1-2; tentatively, D is TRBD1 (6 bases). What was sequenced was sorted CD4+, CD8+, or CD8+CD57+ T cells (not recorded which) from PBMCs. This chain's CDR3 is CASPAGDFYGYTF. The CDR3 nucleotides are TGTGCCAGCCCAGCAGGGGATTTCTATGGCTACACCTTC.